These T cell receptor beta chains were read from a single sample in a study of shared clonotypes between healthy human individuals. Some clones are missing from TCRdb's copy, which holds only in-frame ones; the method was immunoSEQ multiplex PCR. The sample shows 150,000 to 200,000 clones, about 66% of them seen only once. Sequencing was performed on memory CD4+ T cells sorted from blood. These receptors were taken from a man aged 25 to 40 in good health. Each CDR3 is given with its conserved first and last residue. D genes are given only for firm matches. Rows give clone size only sometimes, using once, few, many, or a class for an expanded clone.

J	V	D	size	CDR3	DNA
TRBJ1-4	TRBV9	-	-	CASSVGLPTNEKLFF	TGTGCCAGCAGCGTAGGGCTCCCAACTAATGAAAAACTGTTTTTT
TRBJ2-3	TRBV7-6	TRBD1	-	CASSFGTGGDTDTQYF	TGTGCCAGCAGCTTCGGGACAGGGGGCGACACAGATACGCAGTATTTT
TRBJ2-1	TRBV4-1	TRBD2	-	CASSQGLAATYNEQFF	TGCGCCAGCAGCCAAGGACTAGCGGCGACCTACAATGAGCAGTTCTTC
TRBJ2-7	TRBV21-1	-	-	CASGGRRGYEQYF	TGTGCCAGCGGCGGCAGGAGAGGCTACGAGCAGTACTTC
TRBJ2-3	TRBV5-6	-	-	CASSFGVDPNTQYF	TGTGCCAGCAGCTTTGGGGTGGACCCTAATACGCAGTATTTT
TRBJ2-5	TRBV27	-	few	CASSRSASGTQETQYF	TGTGCCAGCAGTCGTTCAGCGTCAGGAACCCAAGAGACCCAGTACTTC
TRBJ2-2	TRBV5-1	TRBD2	-	CASHGSGSGTGELFF	TGCGCCAGCCACGGTAGCGGGAGTGGTACCGGGGAGCTGTTTTTT
TRBJ2-5	TRBV15	TRBD1	many	CATSQGQEQETQYF	TGTGCCACCTCCCAGGGACAGGAACAAGAGACCCAGTACTTC
TRBJ2-1	TRBV4-3	-	-	CASSLIKGLSGPEQFF	TGCGCCAGCAGCCTAATAAAGGGCCTCAGCGGACCGGAGCAGTTCTTC
TRBJ2-5	TRBV7-8	TRBD2	-	CASSLLAGGQETQYF	TGTGCCAGCAGCCTCCTAGCGGGAGGCCAAGAGACCCAGTACTTC
TRBJ2-7	TRBV7-2	-	-	CASSLAWLTYEQYF	TGTGCCAGCAGCTTAGCGTGGCTGACATACGAGCAGTACTTC
TRBJ1-2	TRBV10-2	-	few	CASSSTRSYGYTF	TGCGCCAGCAGTTCGACAAGAAGCTATGGCTACACCTTC
TRBJ2-7	TRBV6-1	TRBD1	-	CASDRTGGYEQYF	TGTGCCAGCGATAGGACAGGGGGCTACGAGCAGTACTTC
TRBJ2-1	TRBV18	-	-	CASLTIRDALAGEQFF	TGTGCCAGCCTCACCATAAGGGATGCACTGGCGGGTGAGCAGTTCTTC
TRBJ2-1	TRBV11-2	-	-	CASRAWGRKDNEQFF	TGTGCCAGCAGGGCATGGGGGAGAAAGGACAATGAGCAGTTCTTC
TRBJ2-7	TRBV4-3	TRBD2	-	CASSQGGTSRYEQYF	TGCGCCAGCAGCCAAGGCGGGACTAGTCGTTACGAGCAGTACTTC
TRBJ2-4	TRBV27	TRBD1	-	CASSFMGQPENIQYF	TGTGCCAGCAGTTTCATGGGACAGCCCGAAAACATTCAGTACTTC
TRBJ2-5	TRBV7-7	-	-	CASSPGGYWTQYF	TGTGCTAGCAGCCCGGGTGGTTACTGGACCCAGTACTTC
TRBJ2-2	TRBV5-5	TRBD1	-	CASSLQGASTPGSDFF	TGTGCCAGCAGCTTACAGGGGGCCAGTACACCGGGATCCGATTTTTTT
TRBJ2-7	TRBV11-3	-	-	CASSLTDSPLIF	TGTGCCAGCAGCTTAACGGACAGCCCTCTTATCTTC
TRBJ1-4	TRBV5-1	TRBD1	-	CASSHTGGPNEKLFF	TGCGCCAGCAGCCATACAGGGGGTCCTAATGAAAAACTGTTTTTT
TRBJ2-3	TRBV5-1	TRBD2	-	CASSAGLAGMDTQYF	TGCGCCAGCAGCGCGGGACTAGCGGGAATGGATACGCAGTATTTT
TRBJ2-5	TRBV5-1	TRBD2	-	CASSPTGTSSETQYF	TGCGCCAGCAGCCCAACCGGGACTAGCTCAGAGACCCAGTACTTC
TRBJ2-1	TRBV27	-	-	CASSSAPGTYNEQFF	-
TRBJ2-7	TRBV30	TRBD1	-	CAWSVWGQGASGSLNEQYF	TGTGCCTGGAGTGTATGGGGACAGGGGGCTAGCGGGAGTCTGAACGAGCAGTACTTC